This T cell receptor beta chain derives from a study of cytomegalovirus exposure and HLA in healthy donors. Study-level points and caveats: In a later analysis, TCR beta V- and J-gene trimming was associated with a missense DCLRE1C variant. Equally common other TCR beta chains were less clonally expanded than HLA-associated ones, a later analysis found.

On this clone: Its antigen remains unknown.

PCR amplification relied on 60 Vbeta primers (plus 13 Jbeta primers). Measured with immunoSEQ multiplex PCR; TCRdb has only the in-frame clones, and not every one. The sample shows some 110,000 clones, 75% of them seen only once. CDR3 size: 16 residues. Trimming removed 2 bases from V and 3 bases from J; junction bases left unmatched: 4. The germline CDR1 and CDR2 sequences are MNHNS and SASEGT. The receptor was isolated from a male donor in good health and CMV-seropositive. The rearrangement joins TRBV6-1 to TRBJ1-2; 12 bases line up with TRBD1. The source material was PBMCs. The CDR3 DNA is TGTGCCAGCAGTGAATCGGGACAGGGGGCCTACTATGGCTACACCTTC. Protein: CASSESGQGAYYGYTF.